This is a list of T cell receptor beta chains from one sample in a study of cytomegalovirus exposure and HLA in healthy donors. Here immunoSEQ multiplex PCR was the method, and the copy in TCRdb shows in-frame clones only, minus some. The table includes 120,000 to 150,000 clones, about 86% detected once. Sequenced material: PBMCs. These receptors originate from a man aged 35-49 years in good health and CMV-seropositive. Both conserved end residues are part of each CDR3. The D gene is left open where the match is weak. A row's size may be missing; if present it is once, few, many or a size class.

V gene	clone size	J gene	D gene	CDR3 DNA	CDR3 protein
TRBV19	.	TRBJ1-2	.	TGTGCCAGTAGTATCTCTGCGGGGACTCTAAGAGGCTACACCTTC	CASSISAGTLRGYTF
TRBV7-2	.	TRBJ1-1	.	TGTGCCAGCAGCTTTCAGGGGTTGAACACTGAAGCTTTCTTT	CASSFQGLNTEAFF
TRBV5-4	.	TRBJ1-3	TRBD1	TGTGCCAGCAGCAATAGGACAGGTGGGAACACCATATATTTT	CASSNRTGGNTIYF
TRBV9	.	TRBJ2-7	TRBD1	TGTGCCAGCAGCGTATCCCCGGGACAGTCCTACGAGCAGTACTTC	CASSVSPGQSYEQYF
TRBV6-5	.	TRBJ2-7	TRBD2	TGTGCCAGCAGTCCATTAGCGGGTTACCCCTACGAGCAGTACTTC	CASSPLAGYPYEQYF
TRBV6-1	.	TRBJ1-6	.	TGTGCCAGCAGTGAATCCTCGACAGTCAGGTCACCCCTCCACTTT	CASSESSTVRSPLHF
TRBV11-2	.	TRBJ1-2	.	TGTGCCAGCAGCTTTCTTAGGACTTCTTGGGGCTACACCTTC	CASSFLRTSWGYTF
TRBV30	.	TRBJ1-3	TRBD1	TGTGCCTGGGATCCGGGACAGGGGATTAGAAACACCATATATTTT	CAWDPGQGIRNTIYF
TRBV10-3	.	TRBJ2-2	TRBD1	TGTGCCATCAGGACAGGGGGGGCGAACACCGGGGAGCTGTTTTTT	CAIRTGGANTGELFF
TRBV29-1	once	TRBJ2-7	TRBD1	TGCAGCGTAGTGACAGGGGACGAGCAGTACTTC	CSVVTGDEQYF
TRBV30	.	TRBJ1-4	.	TGTGCCTGGAGTGTGCGAGAAAAACTGTTTTTT	CAWSVREKLFF